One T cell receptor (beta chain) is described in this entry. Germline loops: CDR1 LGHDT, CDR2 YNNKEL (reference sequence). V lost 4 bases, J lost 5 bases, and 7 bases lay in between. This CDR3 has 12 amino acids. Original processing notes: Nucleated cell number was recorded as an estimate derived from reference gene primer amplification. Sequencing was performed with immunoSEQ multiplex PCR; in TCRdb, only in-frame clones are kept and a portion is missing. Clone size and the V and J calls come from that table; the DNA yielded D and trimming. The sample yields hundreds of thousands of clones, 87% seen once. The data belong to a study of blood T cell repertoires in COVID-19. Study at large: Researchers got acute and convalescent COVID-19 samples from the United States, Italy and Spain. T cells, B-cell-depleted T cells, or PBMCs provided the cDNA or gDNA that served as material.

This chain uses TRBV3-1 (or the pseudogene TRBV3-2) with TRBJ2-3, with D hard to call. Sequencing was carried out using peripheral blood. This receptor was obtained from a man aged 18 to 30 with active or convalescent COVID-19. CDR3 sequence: CASSLSGDTQYF. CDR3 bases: TGTGCCAGCAGCCTATCAGGAGATACGCAGTATTTT.